The 30 T cell receptor beta chains below were found in one sample sequenced in a study of response to subunit inactivated influenza vaccine. Each CDR3 protein gets one entry after TCRdb re-called the RT-PCR reads with MiXCR. The sample has a few hundred thousand distinct CDR3 sequences; 11% are singletons. These same records also appear under a second study, on T cells expressing NK-cell markers. In that study: It was by 5'RACE template switching with UMIs that TCR beta cDNA was made.

The material was PBMCs from blood, obtained on the day of vaccination. The receptors derive from a man in his fifties who received an inactivated influenza vaccine.

The chain recombines TRBV7-9 with TRBJ1-2, with a tentative D call TRBD1 (6 bases). Per germline, CDR1 SEHNR and CDR2 FQNEAQ (reference sequence). The CDR3 covers 13 residues. Trimming stripped 5 bases from V and 8 bases from J, with 15 bases between. The CDR3 region is CASSTDRFGGYTF. The CDR3 DNA reads as TGTGCCAGCAGCACGGACAGATTCGGGGGCTACACCTTC. Drawing the rest from reference TRBV7-9 and TRBJ1-2, the complete variable domain is DTGVSQNPRHKITKRGQNVTFRCDPISEHNRLYWYRQTLGQGPEFLTYFQNEAQLEKSRLLSDRFSAERPKGSFSTLEIQRTEQGDSAMYLCASSTDRFGGYTFGSGTRLTVV.

In its sample, this clonotype was seen many times. CDR3 loop: CSARDSGRSEQFF. CDR3 nucleotides: TGCAGTGCTAGAGATTCAGGGAGGAGTGAGCAGTTCTTC. V is TRBV20-1 and J is TRBJ2-1; tentative D call: TRBD2 (6 bases). V was cut by 0 bases and J by 9 bases, with 12 bases left in between. The CDR3 is 13 residues long. The V gene's germline CDR1 is DFQATT and CDR2 SNEGSKA (reference sequence).

This chain uses TRBV7-9 with TRBJ2-7, with 9 bases lining up with TRBD1. Losses at the gene ends were 1 base for V and 2 bases for J; bases not matched to a gene: 3. This CDR3 region has 15 residues. Germline values: CDR1 SEHNR, CDR2 FQNEAQ (reference sequence). The CDR3 coding sequence is TGTGCCAGCAGCTTAGTACAGGGGGCGACCTACGAGCAGTACTTC. Translating it yields CASSLVQGATYEQYF.

This clonotype was recorded at least ten times. The CDR3 protein is CASSLGSDRPQETQYF. Written as DNA, the CDR3 is TGTGCCAGCAGCTTAGGCTCGGACAGGCCCCAAGAGACCCAGTACTTC. The chain employs TRBV7-2 and TRBJ2-5; TRBD1 agrees at 7 bases. Germline CDR1 and CDR2: SGHTA and FQGNSA. The trim removed 1 base at V and 1 base at J, leaving 6 bases unmatched. This CDR3 is 16 amino acids long.

This clonotype occurred many times. This chain uses TRBV19 with TRBJ2-2; D is unresolved. CDR3 length equals 13 residues. Germline V gene data show CDR1 as LNHDA and CDR2 as SQIVND (reference sequence). The V gene lost 1 base and the J gene lost 5 bases, with 5 bases spanning the gap. This CDR3 reads CASSIGGTGELFF. CDR3 bases: TGTGCCAGTAGTATAGGAGGAACCGGGGAGCTGTTTTTT.

Only a few counts were recorded for this clonotype. The chain has TRBV19 and TRBJ1-5; tentative D call: TRBD1 (5 bases). This CDR3 comprises 12 residues. Trimming left V 4 bases short and J 9 bases short, with 10 bases between. Germline V lookup: CDR1 LNHDA, CDR2 SQIVND (reference sequence). In nucleotides, the CDR3 is TGTGCCAGTAGTACTTACAGGCGGCCCCAGCATTTT. It encodes CASSTYRRPQHF.

This clonotype was observed a handful of times. The J gene is TRBJ2-7, the V gene TRBV28, with 7 bases identical to TRBD2. The CDR3 has 15 amino acids. Germline V gene data show CDR1 as MDHEN and CDR2 as SYDVKM. The junction had 9 bases not matched to a gene; V was cut back by 7 bases and J by 0 bases. The CDR3 DNA reads as TGTGCCAGCACCGAACCTAGCGGAAGCTCCTACGAGCAGTACTTC. Translating gives CASTEPSGSSYEQYF.

This clonotype was recorded a few times. The chain joins TRBV29-1 to TRBJ1-1, with D unresolved. The germline V gene has CDR1 SQVTM and CDR2 ANQGSEA. CDR3 length equals 12 residues. Trimming removed 4 bases at V and 3 bases at J, with 9 bases between. The DNA for the CDR3 is TGCAGCGTTGCCCTCGGAGACACTGAAGCTTTCTTT. Its translation is CSVALGDTEAFF.

The chain couples TRBV3-1 to TRBJ2-7; D not resolved. Germline CDR1 is LGHDT and CDR2 is YNNKEL (reference sequence). The CDR3 runs to 13 residues. Deletions cut 9 bases from V and 3 bases from J, with 15 bases between. The CDR3: CASGPRFFYEQYF. The CDR3 DNA is TGTGCCAGTGGACCCCGATTTTTCTACGAGCAGTACTTC.

This clonotype was detected ten times or more. The rearrangement uses TRBV6-5 and TRBJ2-7; D may be TRBD1 (5 bases). Germline CDR1 is MNHEY and CDR2 is SVGAGI. There are 15 residues in the CDR3. V gave up 0 bases and J gave up 2 bases, with 11 bases separating them. DNA for the CDR3: TGTGCCAGCAGTTACTCGGCCAGGGCGGCCTACGAGCAGTACTTC. Translated: CASSYSARAAYEQYF.

In its sample, this clonotype was seen a few times. The chain is built from TRBV4-3 and TRBJ2-1, with no clear D. Germline V lookup: CDR1 LGHNA, CDR2 YSLEER. CDR3 length: 15 residues. V dropped 0 bases and J dropped 0 bases, with 6 bases sitting between them. CDR3 amino acids: CASSQEVGSYNEQFF. In DNA, the CDR3 is TGCGCCAGCAGCCAAGAGGTGGGCTCCTACAATGAGCAGTTCTTC.

This clonotype was seen ten or more times. The CDR3 DNA follows: TGTGCCGCCGCTGGGGGGACTAGCGGACACACAGATACGCAGTATTTT. This encodes CAAAGGTSGHTDTQYF. This chain links TRBV10-3 with TRBJ2-3, with TRBD2 matching over 11 bases. V lost 11 bases, J lost 2 bases, and 12 bases stayed unmatched. The CDR3 length is 16 residues. Germline V lookup: CDR1 ENHRY, CDR2 SYGVKD.

The CDR3 DNA follows: TGTGCCACCAGTGACCCCCGGACTAGCGGGAACAATGAGCAGTTCTTC. Protein sequence: CATSDPRTSGNNEQFF. This chain joins TRBV24-1 and TRBJ2-1, with 12 bases lining up with TRBD2. The ends lost 4 bases at V and 5 bases at J; junction bases unmatched: 5. The CDR3 spans 16 residues. CDR1 and CDR2 from the germline V gene are KGHDR and SFDVKD.

This clonotype showed up just a few times. The V gene is TRBV6-6, the J gene TRBJ1-5; D gene unclear. CDR1 MNHNY and CDR2 SVGAGI come from the germline V gene (reference sequence). Trimming left V 0 bases short and J 6 bases short, with 3 bases between. The CDR3 covers 12 residues. CDR3: CASSYSSQPQHF. In DNA form, the CDR3 reads TGTGCCAGCAGTTACTCTTCTCAGCCCCAGCATTTT.

This chain connects TRBV6-1 to TRBJ1-5; 9 nucleotides align to TRBD1. Trimming cost V 7 bases and J 4 bases; bases outside gene matches: 8. Germline-derived CDR1 and CDR2 are MNHNS and SASEGT. This CDR3 is built from 15 residues. As DNA, the CDR3 is TGTGCCAGCACAGAGGGACAGGGTAGTAATCAGCCCCAGCATTTT. Its translation is CASTEGQGSNQPQHF.

This chain uses TRBV12-3 or TRBV12-4 with TRBJ2-1; D might be TRBD1 (6 bases). Trimming left V 3 bases short and J 6 bases short, with 9 bases between. The CDR3 runs to 13 residues. CDR3 nucleotides: TGTGCCAGCAGTTTCTCAGGGGCCAATGAGCAGTTCTTC. Its translation is CASSFSGANEQFF.

The chain uses TRBV10-3 and TRBJ2-5; 14 bases line up with TRBD2. From germline, CDR1 is ENHRY and CDR2 SYGVKD. CDR3 size: 14 residues. With 8 bases clipped from V and 4 bases from J, the junction kept 3 bases outside the gene matches. CDR3 residues: CAIGTSGSLETQYF. The CDR3 DNA follows: TGTGCCATCGGGACTAGCGGGAGTTTAGAGACCCAGTACTTC.

This clonotype showed up just a few times. This rearrangement joins TRBV28 to TRBJ2-1, with D hard to call. The CDR3 runs 14 residues. Trimming stripped 7 bases from V and 9 bases from J, with 19 bases between. Looked up from germline, CDR1 is MDHEN and CDR2 is SYDVKM. The CDR3 reads CASTTPSIPAEQFF. The CDR3 DNA sequence: TGTGCCAGCACTACCCCCTCAATCCCCGCTGAGCAGTTCTTC.

The rearrangement joins TRBV12-3 or TRBV12-4 to TRBJ2-2, with TRBD1 matching over 8 bases. The CDR3 runs 14 residues. V shed 6 bases and J 4 bases; nucleotides not matched to a gene: 4. DNA for the CDR3: TGTGCCAGCAGGGCAGGGGGCCTCACCGGGGAGCTGTTTTTT. This sequence encodes CASRAGGLTGELFF.

The chain carries TRBV5-6 and TRBJ1-4, with D uncertain. Germline CDR1 SGHDT, CDR2 YYEEEE. The V end was cut by 6 bases, the J end by 4 bases, with 13 bases between. The CDR3 spans 14 residues. CDR3 residues: CASNRGPLNEKLFF. The CDR3 bases are TGTGCCAGCAACCGCGGGCCACTTAATGAAAAACTGTTTTTT.

The CDR3 region has the DNA TGCGCCAGCAGCCACGGGCAGGGGACAGAGACCCAGTACTTC. Its protein product is CASSHGQGTETQYF. The gene calls are TRBV5-1 and TRBJ2-5, with D possibly being TRBD1 (6 bases). V was trimmed by 4 bases and J by 4 bases, leaving 14 bases between them. Germline CDR1 and CDR2: SGHRS and YFSETQ. This CDR3 comprises 14 residues.

Only a few counts were recorded for this clonotype. The J gene is TRBJ2-7, the V gene TRBV20-1, with D possibly matching TRBD2 (6 bases). With 8 bases removed from V and 3 bases from J, the gap between germline ends came to 17 bases. This CDR3 spans 13 amino acids. The V gene's germline CDR1 is DFQATT and CDR2 SNEGSKA (reference sequence). The CDR3 DNA sequence: TGCAGTTTACAGGAGGGAGGCTACTACGAGCAGTACTTC. This encodes CSLQEGGYYEQYF.

This clonotype was counted at least ten times. The V and J genes are TRBV5-1 and TRBJ2-1, with unresolved D. CDR1 is SGHRS, CDR2 YFSETQ, per germline. The CDR3 consists of 13 residues. V was shortened by 0 bases and J by 6 bases, with 7 bases between the two germline ends. The CDR3 region has the DNA TGCGCCAGCAGCTTGGGGAACACCAATGAGCAGTTCTTC. The encoded protein is CASSLGNTNEQFF. Full variable domain (rest looked up from reference TRBV5-1 and TRBJ2-1): KAGVTQTPRYLIKTRGQQVTLSCSPISGHRSVSWYQQTPGQGLQFLFEYFSETQRNKGNFPGRFSGRQFSNSRSEMNVSTLELGDSALYLCASSLGNTNEQFFGPGTRLTVL.

A few counts support this clonotype. The chain recombines TRBV29-1 with TRBJ2-3; a weak D match, TRBD2 (6 bases). The CDR3 sequence is 16 residues long. V lost 5 bases, J lost 1 base, and 19 bases lay in between. Germline V gene data show CDR1 as SQVTM and CDR2 as ANQGSEA. CDR3 sequence: CSVRGTPKSGTDTQYF. The CDR3 coding sequence is TGCAGCGTTCGCGGGACGCCCAAGTCCGGCACAGATACGCAGTATTTT.

The rearrangement links TRBV10-3 to TRBJ2-1, with 16 bases aligning to TRBD2. Trimming at V came to 6 bases and at J to 12 bases, leaving 8 bases not matched to a gene. Germline CDR1 ENHRY, CDR2 SYGVKD. This CDR3 spans 15 amino acids. CDR3 loop: CAISLGLAGGQGQFF. The CDR3 coding sequence is TGTGCCATCAGCCTGGGACTAGCGGGGGGGCAAGGGCAGTTCTTC.

This clonotype was recorded a few times. The chain employs TRBV7-9 and TRBJ2-5, with D tentatively TRBD2 (5 bases). CDR1 and CDR2 from the germline V gene are SEHNR and FQNEAQ (reference sequence). Trimming shortened V by 5 bases and J by 0 bases, and 16 bases separated the two germline ends. The CDR3 is 16 residues long. CDR3 protein: CASSPFPGRDQETQYF. CDR3 DNA sequence: TGTGCCAGCAGCCCCTTCCCCGGGCGGGACCAAGAGACCCAGTACTTC. Together with reference TRBV7-9 and TRBJ2-5, the CDR3 gives the full variable domain: DTGVSQNPRHKITKRGQNVTFRCDPISEHNRLYWYRQTLGQGPEFLTYFQNEAQLEKSRLLSDRFSAERPKGSFSTLEIQRTEQGDSAMYLCASSPFPGRDQETQYFGPGTRLLVL.

The chain has TRBV10-3 and TRBJ2-5; D gene ambiguous. Trimming took 0 bases from V and 2 from J, leaving 7 bases between them. The CDR3 consists of 14 residues. Germline CDR1 reads ENHRY; CDR2 reads SYGVKD. The CDR3 protein is CAISESASQETQYF. Here the CDR3 DNA reads TGTGCCATCAGTGAGTCGGCTTCTCAAGAGACCCAGTACTTC.

The chain recombines TRBV10-3 with TRBJ1-2; 8 bases map to TRBD1. The germline V gene encodes CDR1 ENHRY and CDR2 SYGVKD. There are 11 residues in the CDR3. V lost 8 bases to trimming and J lost 7 bases; unmatched junction nucleotides: 3. The CDR3 DNA sequence: TGTGCCATCGGCCAGGGGGCTGGCTACACCTTC. Protein product: CAIGQGAGYTF.

On this clonotype itself: A much larger clone differs from this one at a single base, so this may be a read error. The gene calls are TRBV4-3 and TRBJ2-7; TRBD1 aligns across 7 bases. Trimming removed 2 bases from V and 4 bases from J; junction bases left unmatched: 2. Germline V gene lookup returns CDR1 LGHNA and CDR2 YSLEER. This CDR3 region has 13 residues. Written as DNA, the CDR3 is TGCGCCAGCAGCCAACGGACAGGATACGAGCAGTACTTC. As protein: CASSQRTGYEQYF.

This sequence joins TRBV10-3 and TRBJ2-2; D possibly corresponds to TRBD2 (5 bases). Germline lookup yields CDR1 ENHRY and CDR2 SYGVKD. Between the trimmed V and J ends, which lost 7 bases and 0 bases, there was a span of 18 bases. The CDR3 is 17 residues long. The CDR3 DNA follows: TGTGCCATCATTCCTAACGGACTCAAGGCGAACACCGGGGAGCTGTTTTTT. Amino acid sequence: CAIIPNGLKANTGELFF.